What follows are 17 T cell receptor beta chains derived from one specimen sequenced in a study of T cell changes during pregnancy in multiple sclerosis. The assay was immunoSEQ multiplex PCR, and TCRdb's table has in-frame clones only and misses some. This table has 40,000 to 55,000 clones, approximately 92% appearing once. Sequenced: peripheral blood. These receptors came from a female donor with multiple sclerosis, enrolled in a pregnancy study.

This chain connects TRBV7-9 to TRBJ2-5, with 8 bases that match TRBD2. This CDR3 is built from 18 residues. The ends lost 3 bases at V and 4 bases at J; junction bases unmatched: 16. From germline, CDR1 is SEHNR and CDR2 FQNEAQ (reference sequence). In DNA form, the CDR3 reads TGTGCCAGCAGCTTCATCAGAATCTGGACTAGCCTGGGAGAGACCCAGTACTTC. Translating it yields CASSFIRIWTSLGETQYF.

DNA of the CDR3: TGTGCCTCACGGAGGGACCCCGCCGGGGAGCTGTTTTTT. Protein product: CASRRDPAGELFF. The chain employs TRBV18 and TRBJ2-2; D is perhaps TRBD2 (6 bases). The ends were cut back, 11 bases at V and 6 bases at J, with 16 bases in the middle. CDR1 is KGHSH and CDR2 is LQKENI in the germline V gene. The CDR3 has 13 residues.

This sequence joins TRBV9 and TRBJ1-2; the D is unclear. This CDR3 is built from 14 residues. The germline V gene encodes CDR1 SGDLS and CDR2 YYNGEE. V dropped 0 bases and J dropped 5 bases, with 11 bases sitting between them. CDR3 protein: CASSVELGMYGYTF. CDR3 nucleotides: TGTGCCAGCAGCGTAGAATTAGGGATGTATGGCTACACCTTC.

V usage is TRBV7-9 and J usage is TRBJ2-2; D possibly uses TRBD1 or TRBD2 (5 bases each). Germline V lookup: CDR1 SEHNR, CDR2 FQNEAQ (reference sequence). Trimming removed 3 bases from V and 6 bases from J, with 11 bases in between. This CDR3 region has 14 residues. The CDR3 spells CASSFYEGSGELFF. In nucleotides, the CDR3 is TGTGCCAGCAGCTTTTATGAGGGGTCCGGGGAGCTGTTTTTT.

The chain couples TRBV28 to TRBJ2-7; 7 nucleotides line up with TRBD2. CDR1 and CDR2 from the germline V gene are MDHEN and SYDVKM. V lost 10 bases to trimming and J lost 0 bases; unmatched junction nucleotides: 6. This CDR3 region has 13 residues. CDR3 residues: CATGVAGSYEQYF. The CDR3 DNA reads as TGTGCCACCGGGGTAGCGGGCTCCTACGAGCAGTACTTC.

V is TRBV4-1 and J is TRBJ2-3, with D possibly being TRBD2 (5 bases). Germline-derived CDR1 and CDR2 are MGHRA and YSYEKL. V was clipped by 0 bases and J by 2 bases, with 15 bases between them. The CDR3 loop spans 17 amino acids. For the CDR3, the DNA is TGCGCCAGCAGCCAAGAAGCTCCCCGAGACTACACAGATACGCAGTATTTT. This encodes CASSQEAPRDYTDTQYF.

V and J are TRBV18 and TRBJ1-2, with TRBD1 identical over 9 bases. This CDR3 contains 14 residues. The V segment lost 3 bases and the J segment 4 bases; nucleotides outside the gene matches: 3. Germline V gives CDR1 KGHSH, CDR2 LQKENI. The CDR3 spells CASSPGTGPYGYTF. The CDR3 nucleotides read TGTGCCAGCTCACCCGGGACAGGGCCCTATGGCTACACCTTC.

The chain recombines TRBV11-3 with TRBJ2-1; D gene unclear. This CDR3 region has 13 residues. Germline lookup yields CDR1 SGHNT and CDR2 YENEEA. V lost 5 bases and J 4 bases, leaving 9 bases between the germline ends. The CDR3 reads CASSPPNYNEQFF. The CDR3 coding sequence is TGTGCCAGCAGCCCGCCAAATTACAATGAGCAGTTCTTC. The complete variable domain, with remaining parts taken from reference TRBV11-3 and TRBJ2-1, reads EAGVVQSPRYKIIEKKQPVAFWCNPISGHNTLYWYLQNLGQGPELLIRYENEEAVDDSQLPKDRFSAERLKGVDSTLKIQPAELGDSAVYLCASSPPNYNEQFFGPGTRLTVL.

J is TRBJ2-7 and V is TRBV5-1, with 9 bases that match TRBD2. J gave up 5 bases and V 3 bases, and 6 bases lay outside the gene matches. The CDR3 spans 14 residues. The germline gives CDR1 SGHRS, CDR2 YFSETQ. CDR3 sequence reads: CASSSLAGADEQYF. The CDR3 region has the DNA TGCGCCAGCAGCTCCTTAGCGGGAGCTGACGAGCAGTACTTC. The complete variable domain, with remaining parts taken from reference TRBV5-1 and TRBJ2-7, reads KAGVTQTPRYLIKTRGQQVTLSCSPISGHRSVSWYQQTPGQGLQFLFEYFSETQRNKGNFPGRFSGRQFSNSRSEMNVSTLELGDSALYLCASSSLAGADEQYFGPGTRLTVT.

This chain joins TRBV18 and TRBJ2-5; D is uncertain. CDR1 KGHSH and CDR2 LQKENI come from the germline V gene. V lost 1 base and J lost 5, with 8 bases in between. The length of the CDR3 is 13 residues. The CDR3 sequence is CASSPLYEETQYF. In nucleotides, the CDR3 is TGTGCCAGCTCACCACTCTATGAGGAGACCCAGTACTTC.

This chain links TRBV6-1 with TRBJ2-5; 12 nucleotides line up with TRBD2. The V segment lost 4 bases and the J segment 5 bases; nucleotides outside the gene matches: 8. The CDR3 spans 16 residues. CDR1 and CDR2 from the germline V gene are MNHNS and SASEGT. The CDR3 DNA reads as TGTGCCAGCAGTGGACTAGCGGGAGAAGGGGCCGAGACCCAGTACTTC. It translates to CASSGLAGEGAETQYF.

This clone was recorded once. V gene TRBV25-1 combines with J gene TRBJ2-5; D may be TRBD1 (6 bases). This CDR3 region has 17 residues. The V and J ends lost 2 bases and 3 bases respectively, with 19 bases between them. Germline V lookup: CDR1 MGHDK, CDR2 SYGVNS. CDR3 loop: CASSEEDRGGIKETQYF. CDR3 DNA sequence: TGTGCCAGCAGTGAAGAGGACCGAGGGGGTATCAAAGAGACCCAGTACTTC.

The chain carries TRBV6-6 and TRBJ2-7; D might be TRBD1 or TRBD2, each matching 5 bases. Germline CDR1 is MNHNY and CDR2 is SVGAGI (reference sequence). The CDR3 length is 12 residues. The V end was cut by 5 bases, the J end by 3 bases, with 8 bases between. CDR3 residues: CASSPGGYEQYF. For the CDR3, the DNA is TGTGCCAGCAGTCCTGGGGGCTACGAGCAGTACTTC.

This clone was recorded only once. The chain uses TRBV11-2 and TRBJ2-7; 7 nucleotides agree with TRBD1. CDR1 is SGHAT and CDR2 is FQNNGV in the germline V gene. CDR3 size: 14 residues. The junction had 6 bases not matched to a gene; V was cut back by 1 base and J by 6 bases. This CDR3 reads CASSLVEGAVEQYF. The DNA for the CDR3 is TGTGCCAGCAGCTTAGTTGAGGGGGCGGTCGAGCAGTACTTC.

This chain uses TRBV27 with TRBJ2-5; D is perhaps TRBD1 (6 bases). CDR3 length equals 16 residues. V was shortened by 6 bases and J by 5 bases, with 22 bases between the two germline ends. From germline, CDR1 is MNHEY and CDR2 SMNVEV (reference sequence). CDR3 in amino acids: CASRRQGFGFAETQYF. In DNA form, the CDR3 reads TGTGCCAGCAGGCGGCAGGGGTTTGGATTCGCGGAGACCCAGTACTTC.

The CDR3 DNA reads TGTGCCATCAGTGACAGGGGGTTCGGTACAGATACGCAGTATTTT. This codes for CAISDRGFGTDTQYF. The chain is built from TRBV10-3 and TRBJ2-3, with 7 nucleotides matching TRBD1. Trimming took 3 bases from V and 3 from J; bases not matched to a gene: 6. Germline assignment: CDR1 ENHRY and CDR2 SYGVKD. The CDR3 is 15 residues long.

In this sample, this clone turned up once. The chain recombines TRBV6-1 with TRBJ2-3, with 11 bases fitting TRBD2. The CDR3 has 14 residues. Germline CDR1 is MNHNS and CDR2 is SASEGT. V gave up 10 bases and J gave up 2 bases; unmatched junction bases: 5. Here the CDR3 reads CAILTSGTTDTQYF. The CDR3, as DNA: TGTGCCATCCTGACTAGCGGGACCACAGATACGCAGTATTTT.